The 17 T cell receptor beta chains given below trace back to one sample, sequenced in a study of regulatory T cells in long-lasting Graves disease. Assembly of TCR beta libraries relied on iRepertoire HTBI primers together with Arm-PCR of CDR3 regions. One entry per CDR3 protein, called by TCRdb with MiXCR from the multiplex PCR reads. This repertoire shows some 250,000 distinct CDR3 sequences, around 16% found once; its top ten account for more than 20%. Noted time point: newly diagnosed GD, antithyroid drugs for less than 3 months. Extracted RNA from PBMCs served as the source of the TCR library. Sample: peripheral blood mononuclear cells (PBMCs), taken at new diagnosis, from a patient treated with antithyroid drugs. The receptors were sampled from a female donor with Graves disease.

This chain joins TRBV9 and TRBJ1-4, with TRBD1 identical over 7 bases. V dropped 4 bases and J dropped 5; count of bases not matched to a gene: 5. The germline gives CDR1 SGDLS, CDR2 YYNGEE. CDR3 length equals 14 residues. The CDR3 loop reads CASSNQGGNEKLFF. The CDR3 DNA reads TGTGCCAGCAGCAACCAGGGGGGGAATGAAAAACTGTTTTTT.

The rearrangement links TRBV28 to TRBJ2-5; TRBD1 is a possible D gene (5 bases). Germline assignment: CDR1 MDHEN and CDR2 SYDVKM. The length of the CDR3 is 13 residues. Trimming left V 0 bases short and J 5 bases short, with 7 bases between. This chain's CDR3 is CASSLWAGETQYF. The CDR3 DNA reads TGTGCCAGCAGTTTATGGGCAGGGGAGACCCAGTACTTC.

This clonotype was recorded once. A read error is likely here: a far larger clone is one base away. V and J are TRBV10-3 and TRBJ2-5, with D tentatively TRBD2 (6 bases). The J call may not be correct, given that the DNA end is closer to TRBJ2-1. In germline, CDR1 is ENHRY, CDR2 SYGVKD. The length of the CDR3 is 14 residues. The CDR3 DNA follows: TGTGCCACCAGTGTAAGGGAGGTGGTGAATGAGCAGTTCTTC. Its translation is CATSVREVVNEQFF.

V and J are TRBV11-3 and TRBJ1-4; unclear D gene. The CDR3 extends over 14 amino acids. V lost 7 bases and J 7 bases, leaving 16 bases between the germline ends. Germline CDR1 SGHNT, CDR2 YENEEA. The CDR3 DNA reads as TGTGCCAGCACCAGGACCAGCTCGGGTGAAAAACTGTTTTTT. Residues: CASTRTSSGEKLFF. Variable domain in full (rest from reference TRBV11-3 and TRBJ1-4): EAGVVQSPRYKIIEKKQPVAFWCNPISGHNTLYWYLQNLGQGPELLIRYENEEAVDDSQLPKDRFSAERLKGVDSTLKIQPAELGDSAVYLCASTRTSSGEKLFFGSGTQLSVL.

Many counts were recorded for this clonotype. The V and J genes are TRBV7-2 and TRBJ2-6, with D uncertain. Trimming cost V 3 bases and J 2 bases, with 8 bases left between them. The V gene's germline CDR1 is SGHTA and CDR2 FQGNSA. The CDR3 totals 15 residues. The CDR3 DNA sequence: TGTGCCAGCAGCTTCGGACCGGCTGGGGCCAACGTCCTGACTTTC. Protein product: CASSFGPAGANVLTF.

This clonotype occurred many times. The V call is TRBV19, the J call TRBJ2-2; D is possibly TRBD1 (7 bases). Trimming stripped 3 bases from V and 5 bases from J, with 22 bases between. The CDR3 extends over 18 amino acids. The germline gives CDR1 LNHDA, CDR2 SQIVND (reference sequence). In DNA form, the CDR3 reads TGTGCCAGTAGTATTGCGTCTCGGGCAGGGGGGAGGACCGGGGAGCTGTTTTTT. The encoded protein is CASSIASRAGGRTGELFF.

The table lists this clonotype with a few counts. J is TRBJ1-2 and V is TRBV6-1, with 9 bases lining up with TRBD1. CDR3 length: 12 residues. Trimming cost V 6 bases and J 7 bases; bases outside gene matches: 3. The germline V gene has CDR1 MNHNS and CDR2 SASEGT. CDR3 sequence (DNA): TGTGCCAGCAGGAGGGACAGGGCTGGCTACACCTTC. Its protein is CASRRDRAGYTF.

In this sample, this clonotype turned up many times. The chain uses TRBV28 and TRBJ1-5; the D is unclear. Trimming removed 3 bases from V and 2 bases from J, with 8 bases in between. The CDR3 length is 14 residues. The germline V gene encodes CDR1 MDHEN and CDR2 SYDVKM. CDR3 residues: CASSLGRRNQPQHF. The CDR3 nucleotides read TGTGCCAGCAGTTTGGGTCGGCGCAATCAGCCCCAGCATTTT.

This clonotype came up many times. This chain's CDR3 is CASSLGASGPLRRDTQYF. Here the CDR3 DNA reads TGTGCCAGCAGCCTGGGGGCTAGCGGCCCCCTCCGACGAGATACGCAGTATTTT. The rearrangement joins TRBV5-4 to TRBJ2-3, with a weak D call TRBD2 (7 bases). The CDR3 runs 18 residues. V lost 4 bases and J 5 bases, leaving 26 bases between the germline ends. Germline-derived CDR1 and CDR2 are SGHNT and YYREEE (reference sequence).

The chain's CDR3 is CATSRAIRETQYF. The CDR3 nucleotides are TGTGCCACCAGCAGAGCTATAAGGGAGACCCAGTACTTC. V and J are TRBV15 and TRBJ2-5; D not certain. The germline gives CDR1 LNHNV, CDR2 YYDKDF (reference sequence). The V and J ends lost 1 base and 5 bases respectively, with 8 bases between them. This CDR3 region has 13 residues.

This clonotype has at least ten counts. The chain couples TRBV28 to TRBJ1-3; TRBD1 might be the D (5 bases). The V gene's germline CDR1 is MDHEN and CDR2 SYDVKM. The CDR3 sequence is 15 residues long. V lost 3 bases, J lost 4 bases, and 13 bases lay in between. The CDR3 here is CASSLPGRGGNTIYF. For the CDR3, the DNA is TGTGCCAGCAGTTTGCCAGGGAGAGGCGGAAACACCATATATTTT. Based on the CDR3 plus reference TRBV28 and TRBJ1-3, the full variable domain is DVKVTQSSRYLVKRTGEKVFLECVQDMDHENMFWYRQDPGLGLRLIYFSYDVKMKEKGDIPEGYSVSREKKERFSLILESASTNQTSMYLCASSLPGRGGNTIYFGEGSWLTVV.

This clonotype has a count of ten or more. The chain recombines TRBV28 with TRBJ1-2; 8 nucleotides line up with TRBD1. The CDR3 spans 16 residues. CDR1 is MDHEN, CDR2 SYDVKM, per germline. Trimming removed 5 bases from V and 6 bases from J; junction bases left unmatched: 14. CDR3 sequence (DNA): TGTGCCAGCAGTCCCATAGGGACAGGCCGTGGTGATGGCTACACCTTC. Protein sequence: CASSPIGTGRGDGYTF.

This clonotype was seen ten or more times. At one end, the junction sequence differs from germline, possibly due to a read error. This sequence joins TRBV20-1 and TRBJ1-2; 8 bases are a match to TRBD1. Germline assignment: CDR1 DFQATT and CDR2 SNEGSKA (reference sequence). This CDR3 is built from 13 residues. In DNA, the CDR3 is TGCAGTGCCAGAGGACAGGGAGTCTATGGCTACACCTTC. It translates to CSARGQGVYGYTF.

In its sample, this clonotype was seen many times. This chain joins TRBV27 and TRBJ2-7; a possible D gene is TRBD2 (6 bases). The V end was cut by 7 bases, the J end by 3 bases, with 16 bases between. This CDR3 has 14 residues. The germline V gene has CDR1 MNHEY and CDR2 SMNVEV (reference sequence). CDR3 loop: CASKAGGTGYEQYF. In DNA, the CDR3 is TGTGCCAGCAAGGCTGGCGGGACCGGCTACGAGCAGTACTTC.

This clonotype was counted between two and nine times. The chain carries TRBV18 and TRBJ2-3; D remains ambiguous. The CDR3 extends over 14 amino acids. Germline CDR1 and CDR2: KGHSH and LQKENI. Trimming shortened V by 1 base and J by 4 bases, and 9 bases separated the two germline ends. The CDR3 reads CASSPLTVADTQYF. CDR3 DNA: TGTGCCAGCTCACCACTCACGGTTGCAGATACGCAGTATTTT.

At least ten counts were recorded for this clonotype. The chain employs TRBV6-1 and TRBJ1-1; no definite D call. The CDR3 is 14 amino acids. The germline V gene encodes CDR1 MNHNS and CDR2 SASEGT. Trimming took off 4 bases at V and 4 bases at J, with 13 bases between the two ends. CDR3 residues: CASSVSTWGTEAFF. The DNA for the CDR3 is TGTGCCAGCAGTGTGAGCACCTGGGGCACTGAAGCTTTCTTT.

CDR3 DNA sequence: TGCGCCAGCACCTCCACGGTGGGCTCCTACGAGCAGTACTTC. It codes for CASTSTVGSYEQYF. This chain uses TRBV5-1 with TRBJ2-7; no definite D call. V lost 6 bases, J lost 0 bases, and 13 bases lay in between. Germline lookup yields CDR1 SGHRS and CDR2 YFSETQ. The CDR3 runs to 14 residues.